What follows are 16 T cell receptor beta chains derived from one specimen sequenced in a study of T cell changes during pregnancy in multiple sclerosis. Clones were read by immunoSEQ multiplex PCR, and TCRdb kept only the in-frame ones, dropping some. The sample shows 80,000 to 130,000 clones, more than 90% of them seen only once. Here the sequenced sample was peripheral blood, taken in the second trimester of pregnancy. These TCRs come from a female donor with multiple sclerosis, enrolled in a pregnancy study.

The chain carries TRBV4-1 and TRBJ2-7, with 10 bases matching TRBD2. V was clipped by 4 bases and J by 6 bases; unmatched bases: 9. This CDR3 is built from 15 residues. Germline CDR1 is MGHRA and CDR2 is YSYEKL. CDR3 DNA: TGCGCCAGCAGCCCCCCGACTAGCGGGTCTGGCGAGCAGTACTTC. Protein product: CASSPPTSGSGEQYF.

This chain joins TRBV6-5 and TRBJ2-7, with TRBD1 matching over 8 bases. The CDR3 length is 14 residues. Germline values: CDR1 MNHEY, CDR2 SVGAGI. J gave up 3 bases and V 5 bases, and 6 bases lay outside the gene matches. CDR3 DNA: TGTGCCAGCAGTAAGGACAGGGCCCACTACGAGCAGTACTTC. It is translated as CASSKDRAHYEQYF.

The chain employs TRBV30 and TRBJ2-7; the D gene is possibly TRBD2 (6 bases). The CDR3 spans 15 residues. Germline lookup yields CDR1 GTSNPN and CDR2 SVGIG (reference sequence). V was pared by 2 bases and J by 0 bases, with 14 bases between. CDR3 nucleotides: TGTGCCTGGAGTCCGAAAAGGGACTTCTCCTACGAGCAGTACTTC. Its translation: CAWSPKRDFSYEQYF.

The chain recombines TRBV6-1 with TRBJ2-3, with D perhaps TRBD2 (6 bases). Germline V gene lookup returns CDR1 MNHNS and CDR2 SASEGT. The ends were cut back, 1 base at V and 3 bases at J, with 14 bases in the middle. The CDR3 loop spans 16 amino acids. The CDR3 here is CASSEGRGRGTDTQYF. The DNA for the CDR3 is TGTGCCAGCAGTGAAGGGCGGGGTCGAGGAACAGATACGCAGTATTTT.

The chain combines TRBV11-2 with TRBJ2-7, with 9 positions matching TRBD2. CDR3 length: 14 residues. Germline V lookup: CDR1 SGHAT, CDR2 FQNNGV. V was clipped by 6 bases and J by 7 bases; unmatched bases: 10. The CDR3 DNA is TGTGCCAGCAGGAAAATAGCGGGAGAAAGAGAGCAGTACTTC. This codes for CASRKIAGEREQYF.

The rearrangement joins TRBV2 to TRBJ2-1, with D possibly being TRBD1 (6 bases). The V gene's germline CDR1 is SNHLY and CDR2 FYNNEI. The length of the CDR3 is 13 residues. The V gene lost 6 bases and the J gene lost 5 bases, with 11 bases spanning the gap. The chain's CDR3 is CASSRGLDNEQFF. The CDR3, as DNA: TGTGCCAGCAGCAGGGGCCTAGACAATGAGCAGTTCTTC. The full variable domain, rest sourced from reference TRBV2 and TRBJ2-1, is EPEVTQTPSHQVTQMGQEVILRCVPISNHLYFYWYRQILGQKVEFLVSFYNNEISEKSEIFDDQFSVERPDGSNFTLKIRSTKLEDSAMYFCASSRGLDNEQFFGPGTRLTVL.

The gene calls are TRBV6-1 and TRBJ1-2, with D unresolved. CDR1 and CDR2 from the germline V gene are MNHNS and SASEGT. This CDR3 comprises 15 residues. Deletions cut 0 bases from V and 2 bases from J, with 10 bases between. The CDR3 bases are TGTGCCAGCAGTGAAGCGGGCGACGGCAACTATGGCTACACCTTC. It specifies CASSEAGDGNYGYTF.

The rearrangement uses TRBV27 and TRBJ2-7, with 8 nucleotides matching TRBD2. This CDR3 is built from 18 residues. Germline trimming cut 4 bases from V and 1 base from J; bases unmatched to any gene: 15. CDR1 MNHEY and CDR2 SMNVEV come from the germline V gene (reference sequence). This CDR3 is CASSSHSTAGGQSYEQYF. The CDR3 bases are TGTGCCAGCAGTTCCCACTCTACTGCGGGGGGCCAGTCCTACGAGCAGTACTTC.

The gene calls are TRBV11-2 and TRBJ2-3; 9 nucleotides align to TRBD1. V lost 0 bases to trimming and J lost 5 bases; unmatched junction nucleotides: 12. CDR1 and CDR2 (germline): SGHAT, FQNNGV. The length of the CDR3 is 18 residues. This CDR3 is CASSLDRRTGGYLDTQYF. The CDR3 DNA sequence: TGTGCCAGCAGCTTAGATCGAAGAACAGGGGGCTATTTAGATACGCAGTATTTT.

The CDR3 spells CASSPPRSMNTEAFF. The DNA of the CDR3 is TGTGCCAGCTCACCACCGAGATCCATGAACACTGAAGCTTTCTTT. The gene calls are TRBV18 and TRBJ1-1; D not resolved. V was shortened by 0 bases and J by 0 bases, with 8 bases between the two germline ends. Germline V CDR1 and CDR2: KGHSH, LQKENI. The CDR3 totals 15 residues. The full variable domain, in which reference TRBV18 and TRBJ1-1 provide the parts outside the CDR3, is NAGVMQNPRHLVRRRGQEARLRCSPMKGHSHVYWYRQLPEEGLKFMVYLQKENIIDESGMPKERFSAEFPKEGPSILRIQQVVRGDSAAYFCASSPPRSMNTEAFFGQGTRLTVV.

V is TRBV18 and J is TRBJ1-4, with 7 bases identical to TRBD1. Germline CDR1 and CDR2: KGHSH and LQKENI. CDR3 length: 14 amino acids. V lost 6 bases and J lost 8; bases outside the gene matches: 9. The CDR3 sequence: CASSNDRAREKLFF. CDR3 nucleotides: TGTGCCAGCTCTAACGACAGGGCTAGAGAAAAACTGTTTTTT.

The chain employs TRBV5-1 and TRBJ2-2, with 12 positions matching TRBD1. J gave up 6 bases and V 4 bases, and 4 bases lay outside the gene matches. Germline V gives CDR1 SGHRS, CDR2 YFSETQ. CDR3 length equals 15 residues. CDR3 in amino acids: CASSRDRGRAGELFF. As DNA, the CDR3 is TGCGCCAGCAGCCGGGACAGGGGGCGAGCCGGGGAGCTGTTTTTT.

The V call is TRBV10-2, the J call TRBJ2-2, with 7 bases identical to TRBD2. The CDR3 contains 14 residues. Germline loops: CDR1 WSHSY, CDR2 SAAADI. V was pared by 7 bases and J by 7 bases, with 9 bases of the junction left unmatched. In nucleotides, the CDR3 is TGCGCCAGCACCCGACTAGCATTGGGCGGGGAGCTGTTTTTT. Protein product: CASTRLALGGELFF.

As DNA, the CDR3 is TGTGCCAGCAGCTTTGGGACTAGCGGGAGCGGGGAGCTGTTTTTT. Protein sequence: CASSFGTSGSGELFF. The chain employs TRBV7-9 and TRBJ2-2, with TRBD2 matching 14 bases. This CDR3 has 15 residues. Trimming at V came to 3 bases and at J to 7 bases, leaving 1 base not matched to a gene. Germline V gene data show CDR1 as SEHNR and CDR2 as FQNEAQ (reference sequence).

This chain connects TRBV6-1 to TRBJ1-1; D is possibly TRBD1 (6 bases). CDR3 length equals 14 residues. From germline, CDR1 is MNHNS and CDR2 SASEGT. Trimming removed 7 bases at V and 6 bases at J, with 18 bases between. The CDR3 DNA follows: TGTGCCAGCATCGCGGGGGGGCGAAGCCCTGAAGCTTTCTTT. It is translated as CASIAGGRSPEAFF.

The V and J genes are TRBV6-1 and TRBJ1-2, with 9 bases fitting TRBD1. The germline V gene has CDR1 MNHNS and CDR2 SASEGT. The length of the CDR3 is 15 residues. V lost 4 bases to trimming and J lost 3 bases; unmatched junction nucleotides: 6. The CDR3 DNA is TGTGCCAGCAGTGCACTTACAGGGGGCGACTATGGCTACACCTTC. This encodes CASSALTGGDYGYTF.